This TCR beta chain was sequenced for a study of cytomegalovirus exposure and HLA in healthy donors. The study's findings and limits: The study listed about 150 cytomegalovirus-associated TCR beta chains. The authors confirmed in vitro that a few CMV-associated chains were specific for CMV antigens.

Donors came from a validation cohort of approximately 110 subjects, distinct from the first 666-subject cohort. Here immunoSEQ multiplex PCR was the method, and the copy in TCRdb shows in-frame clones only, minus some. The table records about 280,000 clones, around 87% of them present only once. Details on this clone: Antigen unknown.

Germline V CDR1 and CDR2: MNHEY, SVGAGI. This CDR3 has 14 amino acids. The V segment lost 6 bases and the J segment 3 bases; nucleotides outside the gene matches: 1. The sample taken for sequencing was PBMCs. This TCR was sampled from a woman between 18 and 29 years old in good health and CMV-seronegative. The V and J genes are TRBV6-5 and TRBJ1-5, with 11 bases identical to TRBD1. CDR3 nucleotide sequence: TGTGCCAGCAGGGACAGGGGGCTCAATCAGCCCCAGCATTTT. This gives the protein CASRDRGLNQPQHF.